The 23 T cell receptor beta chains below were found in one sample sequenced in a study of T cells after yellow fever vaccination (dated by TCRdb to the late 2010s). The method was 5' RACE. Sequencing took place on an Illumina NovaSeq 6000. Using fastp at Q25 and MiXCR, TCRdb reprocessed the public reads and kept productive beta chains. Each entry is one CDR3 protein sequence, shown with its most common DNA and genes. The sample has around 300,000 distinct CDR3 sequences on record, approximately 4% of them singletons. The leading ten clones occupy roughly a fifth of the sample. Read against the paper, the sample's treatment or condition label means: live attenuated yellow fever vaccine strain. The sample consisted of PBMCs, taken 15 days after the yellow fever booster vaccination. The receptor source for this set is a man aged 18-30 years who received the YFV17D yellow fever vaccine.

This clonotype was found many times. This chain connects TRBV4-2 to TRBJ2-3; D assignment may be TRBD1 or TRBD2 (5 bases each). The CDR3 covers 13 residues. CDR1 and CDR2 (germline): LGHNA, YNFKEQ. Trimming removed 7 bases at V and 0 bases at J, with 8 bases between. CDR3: CASMGPSTDTQYF. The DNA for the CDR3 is TGTGCCAGCATGGGACCGAGCACAGATACGCAGTATTTT.

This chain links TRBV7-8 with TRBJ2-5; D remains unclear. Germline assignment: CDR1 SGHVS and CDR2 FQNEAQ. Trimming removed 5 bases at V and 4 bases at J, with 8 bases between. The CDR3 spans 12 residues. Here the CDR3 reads CASSPAGETQYF. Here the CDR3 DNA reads TGTGCCAGCAGCCCGGCAGGAGAGACCCAGTACTTC.

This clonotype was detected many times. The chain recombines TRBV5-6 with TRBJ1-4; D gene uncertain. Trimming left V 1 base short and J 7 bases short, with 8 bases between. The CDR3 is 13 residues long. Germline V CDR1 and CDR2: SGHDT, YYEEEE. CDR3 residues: CASSLWAAEKLFF. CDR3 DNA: TGTGCCAGCAGCTTGTGGGCGGCTGAAAAACTGTTTTTT.

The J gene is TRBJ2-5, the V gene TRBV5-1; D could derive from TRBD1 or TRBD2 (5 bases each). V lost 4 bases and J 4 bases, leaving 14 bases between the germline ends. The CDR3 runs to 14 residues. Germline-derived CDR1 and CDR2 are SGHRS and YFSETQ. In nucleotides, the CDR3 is TGCGCCAGCAGCACCGGGGCGCAGGGAGAGACCCAGTACTTC. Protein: CASSTGAQGETQYF.

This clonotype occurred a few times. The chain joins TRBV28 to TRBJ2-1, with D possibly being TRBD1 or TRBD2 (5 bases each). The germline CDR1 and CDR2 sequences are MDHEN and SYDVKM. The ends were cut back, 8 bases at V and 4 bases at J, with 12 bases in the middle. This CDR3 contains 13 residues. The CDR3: CASYERGYNEQFF. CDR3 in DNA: TGTGCCAGCTATGAGAGGGGTTACAATGAGCAGTTCTTC.

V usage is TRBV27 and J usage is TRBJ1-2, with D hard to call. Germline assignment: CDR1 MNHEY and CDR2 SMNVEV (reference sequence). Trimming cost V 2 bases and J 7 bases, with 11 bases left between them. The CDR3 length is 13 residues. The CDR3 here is CASSLAPVFGYTF. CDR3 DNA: TGTGCCAGCAGTTTAGCCCCAGTGTTTGGCTACACCTTC.

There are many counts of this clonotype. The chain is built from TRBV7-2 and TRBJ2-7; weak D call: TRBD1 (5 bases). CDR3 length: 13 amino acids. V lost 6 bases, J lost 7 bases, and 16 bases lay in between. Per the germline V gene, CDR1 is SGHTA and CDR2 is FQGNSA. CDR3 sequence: CASSFDRLREQYF. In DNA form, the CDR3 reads TGTGCCAGCAGTTTCGACAGATTACGGGAGCAGTACTTC.

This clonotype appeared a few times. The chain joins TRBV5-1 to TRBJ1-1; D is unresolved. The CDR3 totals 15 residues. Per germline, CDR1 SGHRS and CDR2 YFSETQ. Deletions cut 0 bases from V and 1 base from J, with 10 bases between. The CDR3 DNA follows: TGCGCCAGCAGCTTGGCCTCGGCAGCGAACACTGAAGCTTTCTTT. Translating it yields CASSLASAANTEAFF. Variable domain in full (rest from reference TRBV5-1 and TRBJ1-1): KAGVTQTPRYLIKTRGQQVTLSCSPISGHRSVSWYQQTPGQGLQFLFEYFSETQRNKGNFPGRFSGRQFSNSRSEMNVSTLELGDSALYLCASSLASAANTEAFFGQGTRLTVV.

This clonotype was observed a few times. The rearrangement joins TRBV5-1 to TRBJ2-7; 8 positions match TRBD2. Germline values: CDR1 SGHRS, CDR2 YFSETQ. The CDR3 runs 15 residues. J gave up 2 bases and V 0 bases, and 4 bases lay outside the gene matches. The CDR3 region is CASSLASGGPYEQYF. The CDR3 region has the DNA TGCGCCAGCAGCTTGGCCAGCGGGGGCCCCTACGAGCAGTACTTC.

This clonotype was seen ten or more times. CDR3 residues: CSAAPQGYTEAFF. CDR3 sequence (DNA): TGCAGTGCTGCCCCCCAGGGGTACACTGAAGCTTTCTTT. V is TRBV20-1 and J is TRBJ1-1, with a tentative D call TRBD1 (6 bases). Per germline, CDR1 DFQATT and CDR2 SNEGSKA (reference sequence). Trimming pared 5 bases from V and 3 bases from J, leaving 13 bases between. The CDR3 totals 13 residues.

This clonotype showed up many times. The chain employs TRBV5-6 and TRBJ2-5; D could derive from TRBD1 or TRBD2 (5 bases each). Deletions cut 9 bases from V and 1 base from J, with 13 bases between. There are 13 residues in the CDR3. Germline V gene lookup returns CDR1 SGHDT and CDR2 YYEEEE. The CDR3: CATAVGTQETQYF. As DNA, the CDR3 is TGTGCCACAGCAGTAGGGACCCAAGAGACCCAGTACTTC.

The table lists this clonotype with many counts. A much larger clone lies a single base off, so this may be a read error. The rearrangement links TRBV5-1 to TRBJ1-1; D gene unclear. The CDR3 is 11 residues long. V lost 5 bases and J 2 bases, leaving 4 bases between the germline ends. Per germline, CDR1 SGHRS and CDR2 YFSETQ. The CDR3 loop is CASRFNTEAFF. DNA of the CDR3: TGCGCCAGCAGGTTTAACACTGAAGCTTTCTTT.

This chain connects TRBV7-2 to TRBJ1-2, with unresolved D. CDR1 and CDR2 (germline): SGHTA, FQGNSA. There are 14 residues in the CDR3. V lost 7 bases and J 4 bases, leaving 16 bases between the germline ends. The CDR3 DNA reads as TGTGCCAGCACCCAAGCAGGCAGCACCTATGGCTACACCTTC. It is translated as CASTQAGSTYGYTF.

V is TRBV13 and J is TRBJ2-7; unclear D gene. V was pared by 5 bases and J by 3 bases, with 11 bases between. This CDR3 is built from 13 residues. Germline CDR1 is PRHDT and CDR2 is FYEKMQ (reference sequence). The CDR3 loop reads CASSRRTDYEQYV. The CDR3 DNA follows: TGTGCCAGCAGCCGCCGGACGGACTACGAGCAGTACGTC.

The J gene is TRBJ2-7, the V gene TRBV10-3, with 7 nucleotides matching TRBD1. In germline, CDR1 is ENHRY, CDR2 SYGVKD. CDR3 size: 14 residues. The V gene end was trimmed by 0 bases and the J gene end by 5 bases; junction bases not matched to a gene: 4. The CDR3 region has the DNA TGTGCCATCAGTGAGTCGACAGGGTCCGACGAGCAGTACTTC. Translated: CAISESTGSDEQYF.

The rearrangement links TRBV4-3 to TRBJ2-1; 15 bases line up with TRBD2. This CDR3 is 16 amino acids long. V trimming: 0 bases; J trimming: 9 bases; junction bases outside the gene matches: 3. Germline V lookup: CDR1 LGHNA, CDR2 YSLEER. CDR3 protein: CASSQDGLAGGLEQFF. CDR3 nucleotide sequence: TGCGCCAGCAGCCAAGACGGACTAGCGGGGGGGCTTGAGCAGTTCTTC.

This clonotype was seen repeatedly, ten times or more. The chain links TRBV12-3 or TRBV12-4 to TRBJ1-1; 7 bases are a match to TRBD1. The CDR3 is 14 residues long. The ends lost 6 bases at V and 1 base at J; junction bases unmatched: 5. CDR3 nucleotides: TGTGCCAGCAGCCCACAGGGGTCGAACACTGAAGCTTTCTTT. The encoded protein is CASSPQGSNTEAFF.

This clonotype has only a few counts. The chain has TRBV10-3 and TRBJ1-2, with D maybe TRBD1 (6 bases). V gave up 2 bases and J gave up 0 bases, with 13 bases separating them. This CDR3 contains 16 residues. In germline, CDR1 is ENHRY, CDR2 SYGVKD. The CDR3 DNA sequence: TGTGCCATCAGTGAGCTTACAGGGAACTCTAACTATGGCTACACCTTC. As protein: CAISELTGNSNYGYTF.

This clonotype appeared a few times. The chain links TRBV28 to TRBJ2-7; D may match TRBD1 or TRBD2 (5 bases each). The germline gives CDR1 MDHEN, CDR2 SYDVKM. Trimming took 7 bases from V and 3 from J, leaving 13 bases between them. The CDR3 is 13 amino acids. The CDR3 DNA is TGTGCCAGCAACGAGGGGCCTTACTACGAGCAGTACGTC. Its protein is CASNEGPYYEQYV.

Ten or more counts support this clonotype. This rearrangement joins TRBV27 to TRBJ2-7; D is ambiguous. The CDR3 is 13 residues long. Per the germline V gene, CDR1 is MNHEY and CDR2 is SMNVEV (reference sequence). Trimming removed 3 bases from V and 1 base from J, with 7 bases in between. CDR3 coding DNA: TGTGCCAGCAGTTTCATCGGGTCCTACGAGCAGTACTTC. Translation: CASSFIGSYEQYF.

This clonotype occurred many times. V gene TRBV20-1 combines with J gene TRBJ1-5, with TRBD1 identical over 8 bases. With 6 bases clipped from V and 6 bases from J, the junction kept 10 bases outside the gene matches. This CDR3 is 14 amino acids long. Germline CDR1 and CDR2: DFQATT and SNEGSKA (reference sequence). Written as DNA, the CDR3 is TGCAGTGCGGCCGCCAGGGGGCAAAGTCAGCCCCAGCATTTT. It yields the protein CSAAARGQSQPQHF.

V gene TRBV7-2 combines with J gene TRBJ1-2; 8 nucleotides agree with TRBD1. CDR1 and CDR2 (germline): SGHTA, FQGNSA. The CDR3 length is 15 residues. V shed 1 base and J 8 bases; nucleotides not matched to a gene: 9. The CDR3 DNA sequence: TGTGCCAGCAGCTTAGATTTCCAGGGGGCAGGGGGCTACACCTTC. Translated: CASSLDFQGAGGYTF.

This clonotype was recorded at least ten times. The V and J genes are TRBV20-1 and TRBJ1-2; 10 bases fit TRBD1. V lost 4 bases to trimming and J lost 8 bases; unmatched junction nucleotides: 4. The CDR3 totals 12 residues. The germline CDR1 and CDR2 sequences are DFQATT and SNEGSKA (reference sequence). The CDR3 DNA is TGCAGTGCTACCGACAGGGGGCTAGGCTACACCTTC. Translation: CSATDRGLGYTF.